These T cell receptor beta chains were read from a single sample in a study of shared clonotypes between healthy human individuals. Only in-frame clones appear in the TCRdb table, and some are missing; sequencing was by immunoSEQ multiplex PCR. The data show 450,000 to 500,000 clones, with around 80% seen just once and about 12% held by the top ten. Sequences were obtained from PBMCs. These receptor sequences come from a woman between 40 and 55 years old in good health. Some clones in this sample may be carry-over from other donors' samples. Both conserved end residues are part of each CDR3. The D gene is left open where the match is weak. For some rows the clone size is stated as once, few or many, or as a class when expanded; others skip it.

CDR3aa: CASSLVTVGNTEAFF
CDR3nt: TGCGCCAGCAGCTTGGTCACGGTGGGTAACACTGAAGCTTTCTTT
d_gene: -
j_gene: TRBJ1-1
v_gene: TRBV5-1
abundance: -

CDR3aa: CASSFSGTDTQYF
CDR3nt: TGTGCCAGCAGTTTTAGCGGCACAGATACGCAGTATTTT
d_gene: -
j_gene: TRBJ2-3
v_gene: TRBV27
abundance: -

CDR3aa: CASSLEAGNQPQHF
CDR3nt: TGCGCCAGCAGCTTGGAGGCAGGCAATCAGCCCCAGCATTTT
d_gene: -
j_gene: TRBJ1-5
v_gene: TRBV5-1
abundance: -

CDR3aa: CASSSGTGNEQFF
CDR3nt: TGTGCCAGCAGTTCCGGCACAGGGAATGAGCAGTTCTTC
d_gene: -
j_gene: TRBJ2-1
v_gene: TRBV27
abundance: -

CDR3aa: CASSLGRRSEKLFF
CDR3nt: TGCGCCAGCAGCTTAGGGCGCAGGTCTGAAAAACTGTTTTTT
d_gene: -
j_gene: TRBJ1-4
v_gene: TRBV5-1
abundance: -

CDR3aa: CASSPLYATNEKLFF
CDR3nt: TGTGCCAGCTCACCACTTTACGCAACTAATGAAAAACTGTTTTTT
d_gene: -
j_gene: TRBJ1-4
v_gene: TRBV18
abundance: -

CDR3aa: CASSPPGTGSTDTQYF
CDR3nt: TGTGCCAGCAGCCCGCCCGGGACAGGGTCCACAGATACGCAGTATTTT
d_gene: TRBD1
j_gene: TRBJ2-3
v_gene: TRBV7-9
abundance: -

CDR3aa: CATSRAGTGFGEQYF
CDR3nt: TGTGCCACCAGCAGAGCCGGGACAGGGTTTGGCGAGCAGTACTTC
d_gene: TRBD1
j_gene: TRBJ2-7
v_gene: TRBV15
abundance: -

CDR3aa: CASVGWDTEAFF
CDR3nt: TGTGCCAGCGTTGGATGGGACACTGAAGCTTTCTTT
d_gene: -
j_gene: TRBJ1-1
v_gene: TRBV28
abundance: -

CDR3aa: CASRALGVETQYF
CDR3nt: TGTGCCAGCAGAGCACTAGGGGTGGAGACCCAGTACTTC
d_gene: -
j_gene: TRBJ2-5
v_gene: TRBV6-1
abundance: many

CDR3aa: CASTPGTGRTGELFF
CDR3nt: TGTGCCAGCACCCCCGGGACAGGGCGAACCGGGGAGCTGTTTTTT
d_gene: TRBD1
j_gene: TRBJ2-2
v_gene: TRBV19
abundance: -

CDR3aa: CASSAEEKNTGELFF
CDR3nt: TGTGCCAGCTCAGCTGAAGAAAAGAACACCGGGGAGCTGTTTTTT
d_gene: -
j_gene: TRBJ2-2
v_gene: TRBV18
abundance: -

CDR3aa: CASSVPPGQAFF
CDR3nt: TGTGCCAGCAGTGTTCCCCCGGGACAGGCTTTCTTT
d_gene: TRBD1
j_gene: TRBJ1-1
v_gene: TRBV27
abundance: -

CDR3aa: CSVVDWSVRSYTF
CDR3nt: TGCAGCGTTGTGGATTGGAGCGTTCGGAGCTACACCTTC
d_gene: -
j_gene: TRBJ1-2
v_gene: TRBV29-1
abundance: once

CDR3aa: CASSFGTGREKLFF
CDR3nt: TGTGCCAGCAGTTTCGGGACAGGACGGGAAAAACTGTTTTTT
d_gene: TRBD1
j_gene: TRBJ1-4
v_gene: TRBV27
abundance: -

CDR3aa: CASEHGYRGEQETQYF
CDR3nt: TGCGCCAGCGAACACGGGTACAGGGGCGAGCAAGAGACCCAGTACTTC
d_gene: TRBD1
j_gene: TRBJ2-5
v_gene: TRBV5-1
abundance: -

CDR3aa: CASSLMGGSNTGELFF
CDR3nt: TGTGCCAGCAGCTTAATGGGCGGTTCGAACACCGGGGAGCTGTTTTTT
d_gene: -
j_gene: TRBJ2-2
v_gene: TRBV7-3
abundance: -

CDR3aa: CASSQPKGPSYEQYF
CDR3nt: TGTGCCAGCAGCCAACCCAAAGGTCCCTCCTACGAGCAGTACTTC
d_gene: -
j_gene: TRBJ2-7
v_gene: TRBV14
abundance: -

CDR3aa: CAGSSDAGGNSNQPQHF
CDR3nt: TGTGCCGGCAGCTCAGATGCGGGGGGAAATAGCAATCAGCCCCAGCATTTT
d_gene: -
j_gene: TRBJ1-5
v_gene: TRBV11-1
abundance: -

CDR3aa: CASSSGTGGNTEAFF
CDR3nt: TGTGCCAGCAGCTCCGGGACAGGGGGGAACACTGAAGCTTTCTTT
d_gene: TRBD1
j_gene: TRBJ1-1
v_gene: TRBV5-4
abundance: once

CDR3aa: CASRQDRTPNYGYTF
CDR3nt: TGTGCCAGCAGACAGGACAGAACACCAAACTATGGCTACACCTTC
d_gene: -
j_gene: TRBJ1-2
v_gene: TRBV2
abundance: -

CDR3aa: CAWTGTSSGNTIYF
CDR3nt: TGTGCCTGGACCGGGACGTCCTCTGGAAACACCATATATTTT
d_gene: -
j_gene: TRBJ1-3
v_gene: TRBV30
abundance: -

CDR3aa: CASSLGLAGGTTYEQYF
CDR3nt: TGTGCCAGCAGCCTCGGACTAGCGGGAGGTACTACCTACGAGCAGTACTTC
d_gene: TRBD2
j_gene: TRBJ2-7
v_gene: TRBV5-4
abundance: -

CDR3aa: CASSIWGQGNTEAFF
CDR3nt: TGTGCCAGTAGTATATGGGGACAGGGGAACACTGAAGCTTTCTTT
d_gene: TRBD1
j_gene: TRBJ1-1
v_gene: TRBV19
abundance: -

CDR3aa: CASRGTGDGYGYTF
CDR3nt: TGCGCCAGCAGAGGGACGGGGGACGGCTATGGCTACACCTTC
d_gene: -
j_gene: TRBJ1-2
v_gene: TRBV10-2
abundance: -

CDR3aa: CASSPRPSNEKLFF
CDR3nt: TGTGCCAGCAGCCCCCGTCCTTCGAATGAAAAACTGTTTTTT
d_gene: -
j_gene: TRBJ1-4
v_gene: TRBV5-4
abundance: -

CDR3aa: CASRRTGTYEQYF
CDR3nt: TGCGCCAGCCGCCGGACAGGAACCTACGAGCAGTACTTC
d_gene: TRBD1
j_gene: TRBJ2-7
v_gene: TRBV5-1
abundance: -

CDR3aa: CASSPGTSGSSTDTQYF
CDR3nt: TGTGCCAGCAGTCCCGGGACTAGCGGGAGTAGCACAGATACGCAGTATTTT
d_gene: TRBD2
j_gene: TRBJ2-3
v_gene: TRBV6-4
abundance: -

CDR3aa: CASSEILSGANVLTF
CDR3nt: TGTGCCAGCAGCGAAATTCTCTCTGGGGCCAACGTCCTGACTTTC
d_gene: -
j_gene: TRBJ2-6
v_gene: TRBV7-2
abundance: -

CDR3aa: CAWSAGRSGRGFYNEQFF
CDR3nt: TGTGCCTGGAGCGCAGGGCGTAGCGGGAGGGGGTTCTACAATGAGCAGTTCTTC
d_gene: TRBD2
j_gene: TRBJ2-1
v_gene: TRBV30
abundance: -

CDR3aa: CASSLAATDNEQFF
CDR3nt: TGTGCCAGCAGCTTAGCCGCGACAGACAATGAGCAGTTCTTC
d_gene: -
j_gene: TRBJ2-1
v_gene: TRBV11-2
abundance: -

CDR3aa: CAGAGDFNEKLFF
CDR3nt: TGTGCCGGGGCTGGGGATTTTAATGAAAAACTGTTTTTT
d_gene: -
j_gene: TRBJ1-4
v_gene: TRBV2
abundance: -

CDR3aa: CASSPTGGAGDIQYF
CDR3nt: TGTGCCAGCAGCCCCACGGGGGGGGCCGGGGACATTCAGTACTTC
d_gene: TRBD2
j_gene: TRBJ2-4
v_gene: TRBV9
abundance: -

CDR3aa: CASSGAPQETQYF
CDR3nt: TGTGCCAGTAGTGGGGCACCCCAAGAGACCCAGTACTTC
d_gene: -
j_gene: TRBJ2-5
v_gene: TRBV19
abundance: -

CDR3aa: CASSQGLTGNTEAFF
CDR3nt: TGCGCCAGCAGCCAAGGCTTGACAGGGAACACTGAAGCTTTCTTT
d_gene: -
j_gene: TRBJ1-1
v_gene: TRBV4-1
abundance: few

CDR3aa: CASRRLAGLPHEQFF
CDR3nt: TGCGCCAGCAGACGACTAGCGGGTCTTCCCCATGAGCAGTTCTTC
d_gene: TRBD2
j_gene: TRBJ2-1
v_gene: TRBV4-1
abundance: -

CDR3aa: CASSHGQGAVDTQYF
CDR3nt: TGCGCCAGCAGCCATGGACAGGGGGCCGTAGATACGCAGTATTTT
d_gene: TRBD1
j_gene: TRBJ2-3
v_gene: TRBV5-1
abundance: -

CDR3aa: CASNPMAGSVLRNQPQHF
CDR3nt: TGTGCCAGTAACCCGATGGCGGGCAGCGTCCTTAGGAATCAGCCCCAGCATTTT
d_gene: -
j_gene: TRBJ1-5
v_gene: TRBV19
abundance: -

CDR3aa: CASSAAGTGSYEQYF
CDR3nt: TGTGCCAGCAGCGCCGCCGGGACAGGCTCCTACGAGCAGTACTTC
d_gene: TRBD1
j_gene: TRBJ2-7
v_gene: TRBV7-2
abundance: -

CDR3aa: CASSPRGGTYEQYF
CDR3nt: TGTGCCAGCAGCCCCCGAGGGGGAACCTACGAGCAGTACTTC
d_gene: -
j_gene: TRBJ2-7
v_gene: TRBV5-4
abundance: once

CDR3aa: CASSLRDRAYEQYF
CDR3nt: TGTGCCAGCAGTTTAAGGGACAGGGCCTACGAGCAGTACTTC
d_gene: TRBD1
j_gene: TRBJ2-7
v_gene: TRBV27
abundance: -

CDR3aa: CASSSGLAGEQETQYF
CDR3nt: TGTGCCAGCAGTAGCGGACTAGCGGGAGAACAGGAGACCCAGTACTTC
d_gene: TRBD2
j_gene: TRBJ2-5
v_gene: TRBV2
abundance: many

CDR3aa: CAISVPPRGDGYTF
CDR3nt: TGTGCCATCAGTGTCCCCCCTCGCGGGGATGGCTACACCTTC
d_gene: -
j_gene: TRBJ1-2
v_gene: TRBV10-3
abundance: -

CDR3aa: CASSAVWGTEAFF
CDR3nt: TGTGCCAGCAGCGCTGTATGGGGGACTGAAGCTTTCTTT
d_gene: -
j_gene: TRBJ1-1
v_gene: TRBV7-3
abundance: -

CDR3aa: CASSLALQGSRGLFF
CDR3nt: TGTGCCAGCAGCTTAGCGTTACAGGGGTCGCGAGGACTGTTTTTT
d_gene: TRBD1
j_gene: TRBJ1-4
v_gene: TRBV11-2
abundance: -

CDR3aa: CASSLPGLALGDTQYF
CDR3nt: TGTGCCAGCAGTTTACCGGGACTAGCGTTAGGAGATACGCAGTATTTT
d_gene: TRBD2
j_gene: TRBJ2-3
v_gene: TRBV6-6
abundance: -

CDR3aa: CASSVKAGGGDTQYF
CDR3nt: TGTGCCAGCAGCGTAAAGGCGGGAGGAGGGGATACGCAGTATTTT
d_gene: TRBD2
j_gene: TRBJ2-3
v_gene: TRBV9
abundance: -

CDR3aa: CATAGGRETQYF
CDR3nt: TGTGCCACCGCGGGGGGGCGGGAGACCCAGTACTTC
d_gene: TRBD2
j_gene: TRBJ2-5
v_gene: TRBV10-3
abundance: -

CDR3aa: CASSPFGVNTEAFF
CDR3nt: TGTGCCAGCTCACCCTTCGGGGTGAACACTGAAGCTTTCTTT
d_gene: -
j_gene: TRBJ1-1
v_gene: TRBV18
abundance: -

CDR3aa: CASSSRDNSPPNYGYTF
CDR3nt: TGTGCCAGCAGTTCCCGGGACAACTCCCCCCCTAACTATGGCTACACCTTC
d_gene: -
j_gene: TRBJ1-2
v_gene: TRBV27
abundance: -

CDR3aa: CASSQLSRDVDEQFF
CDR3nt: TGTGCCAGCAGCCAACTTTCCAGGGATGTTGATGAGCAGTTCTTC
d_gene: -
j_gene: TRBJ2-1
v_gene: TRBV4-2
abundance: once

CDR3aa: CASTPAGLAGGGDFF
CDR3nt: TGTGCCAGCACCCCGGCGGGGTTAGCGGGAGGGGGCGATTTCTTC
d_gene: TRBD2
j_gene: TRBJ2-1
v_gene: TRBV2
abundance: once

CDR3aa: CASSFPSNEQFF
CDR3nt: TGTGCCAGCAGCTTCCCGTCCAATGAGCAGTTCTTC
d_gene: -
j_gene: TRBJ2-1
v_gene: TRBV11-2
abundance: -

CDR3aa: CASSWQADHTNEKLFF
CDR3nt: TGCGCCAGCAGCTGGCAAGCGGACCACACTAATGAAAAACTGTTTTTT
d_gene: -
j_gene: TRBJ1-4
v_gene: TRBV5-1
abundance: -